This TCR beta chain was sequenced during a study of blood T cell repertoires in COVID-19. Authors' analysis steps: How many nucleated cells were present was estimated from reference gene primer amplification. Method: immunoSEQ multiplex PCR; TCRdb's copy keeps in-frame clones and lacks some. That table furnishes V, J and clone size, whereas the DNA furnished D and trimming. This sample carries about 220,000 clones, roughly 80% of them seen once, and the ten largest clones take 1.3%. Trimming shortened V by 4 bases and J by 3 bases, and 15 bases separated the two germline ends. The germline V gene encodes CDR1 MNHEY and CDR2 SVGAGI. CDR3 size: 15 residues.

The origin of this receptor is a woman aged 40-49 years with acute COVID-19. The genes are TRBV6-5 and TRBJ1-1, with a tentative D call TRBD1 (6 bases). The specimen was PBMCs or T cells enriched from blood (not recorded which). CDR3 amino acids: CASSSTWAGDTEAFF. The CDR3 DNA sequence: TGTGCCAGCAGTTCCACCTGGGCAGGGGACACTGAAGCTTTCTTT.